This T cell receptor (beta chain) was captured by sequencing in a study of blood T cell repertoires in COVID-19 (TCRdb year 2020). With regard to the full study: Samples covering the acute and convalescent phases of COVID-19 were provided by collaborators in the United States, Italy and Spain. The prospective study material was composed of cDNA or gDNA derived from T cells, B-cell-depleted T cells, or PBMCs. Deeply sampled blood TCRbeta repertoires from subjects exposed to, actively infected with, or recovered from COVID-19 were included in the dataset. The repertoires were made available in a free public database intended to serve as a resource for research on the immune response to SARS-CoV-2. The samples were drawn from the first 160 participants of the ongoing ImmuneRACE study and from about 1,200 subjects provided by 6 global collaborators. Nearly every sample came with metadata listing a de-identified subject ID, COVID-19 status, age in years and sex. Where available, HLA class I and class II types were taken from metadata supplied by the sample provider and were not determined by assay-based typing. Points the paper makes about the study in general: The amount of clinical and demographic metadata varied by source and participant and was provided uncurated.

In Seattle, one collaborating source enrolled patients while the infection was active and tracked those patients longitudinally over the course of disease. Each collaborating institution followed its own protocols to collect whole blood in K2EDTA tubes. For TCRbeta analysis, collaborators shipped samples in one of three forms: frozen whole blood, isolated PBMCs, or DNA extracted from either of those sample types. TCRbeta CDR3 regions were amplified from genomic DNA by means of the immunoSEQ Assay, a bias-controlled multiplex PCR. The authors processed their data as follows. The number of nucleated cells in each sample was estimated by amplification of reference gene primers within the assay. To quantify the absolute abundance of each unique TCRbeta CDR3 rearrangement, sequence reads were collapsed and filtered. For each sample, productive Simpson clonality was calculated by taking the square root of Simpson's diversity index across productive rearrangements. The clones in this table, taken by TCRdb from immuneACCESS, are in-frame only. Not every clone is retained; where verified, under half of the shortfall comes from an unresolved V gene, and the cause of the rest is unknown. V and J calls and clone size are as listed in that table; D and trimming were resolved from the DNA. The sample contains some 110,000 clones, around 83% of them found a single time. 3.2% of the sample lies in the top ten.

This clone has just a few counts. The specificity of this receptor is unknown. Nothing much larger sits one base from this clone, and base qualities are not available. Spanning cysteine to phenylalanine, the CDR3 consists of 17 amino acids. Just CDR3 DNA is preserved here, 51 bases in frame from base 1. Trimming costs V 0 bases and J 3 bases, and their ends lie 15 bases apart. Based on the germline V gene (reference sequence), the CDR1 and CDR2 sequences are SEHNR and FQNEAQ. The sample taken for sequencing was peripheral blood. This sequence uses TRBV7-9 and TRBJ2-4; the D gene is possibly TRBD2, with 6 bases matching. The receptor comes from a woman of 80 years or more with COVID-19, enrolled during active disease. The nucleotide sequence is given as TGTGCCAGCAGCTTAGCGCGGGGTCAGGGTGACAAAAACATTCAGTACTTC. Protein translation: CASSLARGQGDKNIQYF.